These T cell receptor beta chains were read from a single sample in a study of T-cell reconstitution after alpha-beta-depleted transplantation in children. TCRdb ran MiXCR on the PCR reads and lists one entry per CDR3 protein. This table holds about a million distinct CDR3 sequences, around 30% found once. The source was PBMCs, mostly from graft donor cells, collected 360 days after TCRalphabeta/CD19-depleted stem cell transplant. The receptors derive from a boy in the first two years of life who had a stem cell transplant for SCID, so the T cells may come from the graft donor. Both conserved end residues are part of each CDR3. The D gene is left open where the match is weak. For some rows the clone size is stated as once, few or many, or as a class when expanded; others skip it.

abundance: few
v_gene: TRBV20-1
j_gene: TRBJ2-1
d_gene: NA
CDR3aa: CSAAGLSSVRF
CDR3nt: TGCAGTGCGGCTGGGTTATCTTCAGTGAGATTC

abundance: few
v_gene: TRBV11-2
j_gene: TRBJ2-5
d_gene: TRBD2
CDR3aa: CASSLVRLAGGARQETQYF
CDR3nt: TGTGCCAGCAGCTTAGTTAGACTAGCGGGGGGGGCGCGGCAAGAGACCCAGTACTTC

abundance: NA
v_gene: TRBV2
j_gene: TRBJ2-1
d_gene: NA
CDR3aa: CASSELADNEQFF
CDR3nt: TGTGCCAGCAGTGAGTTGGCCGACAATGAGCAGTTCTTC

abundance: NA
v_gene: TRBV29-1
j_gene: TRBJ2-2
d_gene: NA
CDR3aa: CSVRWGFTGELFF
CDR3nt: TGCAGCGTTCGGTGGGGATTCACCGGGGAGCTGTTTTTT

abundance: few
v_gene: TRBV6-1
j_gene: TRBJ2-5
d_gene: TRBD2
CDR3aa: CASKRGRYQETQYF
CDR3nt: TGTGCCAGCAAGCGGGGGCGGTACCAAGAGACCCAGTACTTC

abundance: few
v_gene: TRBV12-3/TRBV12-4
j_gene: TRBJ1-6
d_gene: NA
CDR3aa: CASSRRERSPLHF
CDR3nt: TGTGCCAGCAGTCGCAGGGAACGTTCACCCCTCCACTTT

abundance: NA
v_gene: TRBV4-3
j_gene: TRBJ2-3
d_gene: TRBD2
CDR3aa: CASSQEVAGGYTQYF
CDR3nt: TGCGCCAGCAGCCAAGAGGTGGCGGGGGGCTATACGCAGTATTTT

abundance: few
v_gene: TRBV4-2
j_gene: TRBJ1-6
d_gene: NA
CDR3aa: CASSQRGSPLHF
CDR3nt: TGTGCCAGCAGCCAAAGGGGTTCACCCCTCCACTTT

abundance: many
v_gene: TRBV5-5
j_gene: TRBJ2-5
d_gene: TRBD2
CDR3aa: CASSLGPSGGETQYF
CDR3nt: TGTGCCAGCAGCTTGGGGCCTAGCGGGGGGGAGACCCAGTACTTC

abundance: few
v_gene: TRBV7-2
j_gene: TRBJ2-1
d_gene: TRBD2
CDR3aa: CASSLVPSGGALEQFF
CDR3nt: TGTGCCAGCAGCTTAGTCCCCAGCGGGGGGGCGCTTGAGCAGTTCTTC

abundance: NA
v_gene: TRBV20-1
j_gene: TRBJ2-1
d_gene: NA
CDR3aa: CSAILTRDKNNEQFF
CDR3nt: TGCAGTGCTATCTTAACCCGGGACAAAAACAATGAGCAGTTCTTC

abundance: NA
v_gene: TRBV5-1
j_gene: TRBJ2-1
d_gene: TRBD2
CDR3aa: CASSIGGLAGSGEQFF
CDR3nt: TGCGCCAGCAGTATTGGCGGACTAGCGGGGTCCGGTGAGCAGTTCTTC

abundance: few
v_gene: TRBV19
j_gene: TRBJ2-1
d_gene: NA
CDR3aa: CASSRQVHYNEQFF
CDR3nt: TGTGCCAGTAGTAGGCAGGTTCACTACAATGAGCAGTTCTTC

abundance: NA
v_gene: TRBV5-1
j_gene: TRBJ2-7
d_gene: TRBD1
CDR3aa: CASSLVLSQDRILYEQYF
CDR3nt: TGCGCCAGCAGCTTGGTTCTTTCCCAGGACAGGATCCTCTACGAGCAGTACTTC

abundance: NA
v_gene: TRBV7-8
j_gene: TRBJ2-2
d_gene: NA
CDR3aa: CASSFRGHGTGELFF
CDR3nt: TGTGCCAGCAGCTTTCGGGGGCATGGCACCGGGGAGCTGTTTTTT

abundance: NA
v_gene: TRBV3-1
j_gene: TRBJ2-5
d_gene: NA
CDR3aa: CASSHLLAAETQYF
CDR3nt: TGTGCCAGCAGCCACCTGCTAGCTGCCGAGACCCAGTACTTC

abundance: NA
v_gene: TRBV5-1
j_gene: TRBJ1-4
d_gene: TRBD1
CDR3aa: CASSFSTGGAEKLFF
CDR3nt: TGCGCCAGCAGCTTCAGTACAGGGGGGGCTGAAAAACTGTTTTTT

abundance: NA
v_gene: TRBV5-1
j_gene: TRBJ2-3
d_gene: TRBD2
CDR3aa: CASSFRRGEDTQYF
CDR3nt: TGCGCCAGCAGCTTCCGGCGGGGGGAAGATACGCAGTATTTT